These 3 T cell receptor beta chains were sequenced from one sample in a study of control samples from healthy donors and cancer patients. Profiling relied on immunoSEQ multiplex PCR, and the TCRdb table lists in-frame clones only, not all of them. Counted here are 150,000 to 180,000 clones, roughly 94% occurring once; the ten biggest clones make up approximately 5.5%. Source material: blood. The receptors here all came from a man aged 35-49 years in good health.

The V gene is TRBV9, the J gene TRBJ1-2, with D unresolved. This CDR3 region has 15 residues. V lost 5 bases, J lost 8 bases, and 22 bases lay in between. Germline values: CDR1 SGDLS, CDR2 YYNGEE. This chain's CDR3 is CASSGSRDRRPGYTF. CDR3 DNA: TGTGCCAGCAGTGGATCTCGTGACCGTCGGCCCGGCTACACCTTC.

This chain joins TRBV19 and TRBJ1-2; D is unresolved. With 3 bases removed from V and 0 bases from J, the gap between germline ends came to 14 bases. CDR1 is LNHDA and CDR2 is SQIVND in the germline V gene (reference sequence). CDR3 length: 16 residues. The chain's CDR3 is CASSMAQPNPNYGYTF. DNA of the CDR3: TGTGCCAGTAGTATGGCCCAACCGAATCCTAACTATGGCTACACCTTC.

V is TRBV6-1 and J is TRBJ1-6; D gene unclear. The germline CDR1 and CDR2 sequences are MNHNS and SASEGT. Trimming pared 3 bases from V and 13 bases from J, leaving 16 bases between. The CDR3 loop spans 14 amino acids. The CDR3 sequence is CASSDFGEYEPLHF. The CDR3 coding sequence is TGTGCCAGCAGTGATTTTGGGGAGTATGAGCCCCTCCACTTT.